This paragraph reports one T cell receptor beta chain. The entry originates in a study of blood T cell repertoires in COVID-19. About the study: PBMCs, B-cell-depleted T cells, or T cells provided the cDNA or gDNA that made up the material.

Within 2 weeks of study entry, exposed participants had contacted a PCR-confirmed or clinician-diagnosed COVID-19 case. As handled by the study authors: The authors estimated nucleated cell counts from reference gene primer amplification. Generated by immunoSEQ multiplex PCR, the TCRdb table keeps only in-frame clones and is missing some. V and J calls plus clone size are reproduced from that table; the DNA served to infer D and trimming. This table holds 210,000 or so clones, 83% found once. This CDR3 region has 16 residues. CDR1 is MNHEY, CDR2 SVGEGT, per germline. Trimming at V came to 6 bases and at J to 4 bases, leaving 13 bases not matched to a gene.

This chain links TRBV6-2 or TRBV6-3 with TRBJ1-1; 8 nucleotides line up with TRBD1. This sequence originates from a woman between 50 and 59 years old who had been exposed to COVID-19. Input material: PBMCs or T cells enriched from blood (not recorded which). Here the CDR3 DNA reads TGTGCCAGCAGCCCCTACGGACAGGGAATGAGCACTGAAGCTTTCTTT. It is translated as CASSPYGQGMSTEAFF.